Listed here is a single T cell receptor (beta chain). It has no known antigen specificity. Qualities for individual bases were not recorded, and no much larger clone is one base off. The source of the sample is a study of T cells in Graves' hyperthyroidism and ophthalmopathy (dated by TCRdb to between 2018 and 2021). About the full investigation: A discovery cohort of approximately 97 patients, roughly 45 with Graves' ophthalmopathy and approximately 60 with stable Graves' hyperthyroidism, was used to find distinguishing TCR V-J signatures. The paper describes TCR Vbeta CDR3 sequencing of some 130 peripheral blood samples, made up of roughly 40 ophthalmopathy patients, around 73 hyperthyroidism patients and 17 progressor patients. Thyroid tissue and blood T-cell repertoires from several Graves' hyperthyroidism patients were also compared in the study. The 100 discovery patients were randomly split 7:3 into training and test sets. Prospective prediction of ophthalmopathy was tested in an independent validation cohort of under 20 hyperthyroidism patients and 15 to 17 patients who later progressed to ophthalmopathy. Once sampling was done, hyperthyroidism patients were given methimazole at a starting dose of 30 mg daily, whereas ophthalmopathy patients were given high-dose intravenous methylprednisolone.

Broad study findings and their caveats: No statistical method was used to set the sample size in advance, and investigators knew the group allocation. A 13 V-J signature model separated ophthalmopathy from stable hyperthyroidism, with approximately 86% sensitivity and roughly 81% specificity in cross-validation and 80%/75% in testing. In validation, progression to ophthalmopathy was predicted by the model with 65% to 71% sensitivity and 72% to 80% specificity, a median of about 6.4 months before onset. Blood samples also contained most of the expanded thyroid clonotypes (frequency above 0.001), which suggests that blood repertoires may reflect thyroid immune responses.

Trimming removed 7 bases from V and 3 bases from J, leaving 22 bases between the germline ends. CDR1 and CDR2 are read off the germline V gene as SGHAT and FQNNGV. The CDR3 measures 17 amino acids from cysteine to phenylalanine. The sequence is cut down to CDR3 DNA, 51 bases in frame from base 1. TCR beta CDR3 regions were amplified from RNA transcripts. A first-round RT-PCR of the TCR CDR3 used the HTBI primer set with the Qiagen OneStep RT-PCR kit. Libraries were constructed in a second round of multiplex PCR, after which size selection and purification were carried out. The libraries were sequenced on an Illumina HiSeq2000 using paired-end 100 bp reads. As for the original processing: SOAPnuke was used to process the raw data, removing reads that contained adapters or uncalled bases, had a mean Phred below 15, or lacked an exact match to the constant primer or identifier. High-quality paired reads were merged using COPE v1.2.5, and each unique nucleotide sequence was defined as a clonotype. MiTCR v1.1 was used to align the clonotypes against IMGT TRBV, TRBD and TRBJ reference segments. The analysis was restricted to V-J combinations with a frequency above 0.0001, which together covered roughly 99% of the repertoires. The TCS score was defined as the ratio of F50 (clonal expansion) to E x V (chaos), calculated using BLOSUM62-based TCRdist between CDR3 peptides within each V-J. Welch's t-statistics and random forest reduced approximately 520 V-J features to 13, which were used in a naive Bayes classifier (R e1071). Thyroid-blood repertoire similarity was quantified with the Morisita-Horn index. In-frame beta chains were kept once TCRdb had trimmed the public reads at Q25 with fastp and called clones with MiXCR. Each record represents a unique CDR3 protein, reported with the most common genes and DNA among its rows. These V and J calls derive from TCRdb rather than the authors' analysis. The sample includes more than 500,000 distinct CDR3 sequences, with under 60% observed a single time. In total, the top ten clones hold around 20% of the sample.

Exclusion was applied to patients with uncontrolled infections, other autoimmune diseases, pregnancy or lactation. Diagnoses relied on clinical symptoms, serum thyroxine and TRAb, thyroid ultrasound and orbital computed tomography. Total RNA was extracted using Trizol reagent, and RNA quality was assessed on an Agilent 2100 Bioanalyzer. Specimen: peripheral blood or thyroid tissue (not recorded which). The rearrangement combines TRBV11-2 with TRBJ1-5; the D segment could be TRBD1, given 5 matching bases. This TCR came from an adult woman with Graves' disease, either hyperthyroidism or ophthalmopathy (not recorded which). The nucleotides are TGTGCCAGCACCCCGGGACCTCCGGAGGGGAACAATCAGCCCCAGCATTTT. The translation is CASTPGPPEGNNQPQHF.